This T cell receptor beta chain was found in a study of T cells in Graves' hyperthyroidism and ophthalmopathy. CDR3 length equals 14 residues. The ends were cut back, 2 bases at V and 6 bases at J, with 11 bases in the middle. Germline loops: CDR1 MNHNS, CDR2 SASEGT. This clonotype appeared many times. There were TCR beta CDR3 regions amplified from RNA transcripts. Primed by the HTBI set, a first-round RT-PCR was run on the TCR CDR3. In TCRdb, the multiplex PCR reads were re-called with MiXCR into one record per CDR3 protein. The data show under 300,000 distinct CDR3 sequences, roughly 13% seen once. Sample: blood. The clonotype comes from a woman aged 40 to 55 with Graves' hyperthyroidism. The chain carries TRBV6-1 and TRBJ1-5; no reliable D call. The CDR3, as DNA: TGTGCCAGCAGTGAAATGGGGATGGCTCAGCCCCAGCATTTT. It yields the protein CASSEMGMAQPQHF.